The rows below give T cell receptor beta chains drawn from one sample of a study of blood T cell repertoires in COVID-19. Here immunoSEQ multiplex PCR was the method, and the copy in TCRdb shows in-frame clones only, minus some. This table holds some 390,000 clones, around 87% found once. Material: PBMCs or T cells enriched from blood (not recorded which). Receptors originate from a man aged 25 to 45 who had recovered from COVID-19. Each CDR3 is given with its conserved first and last residue. The order of the fields is J gene, V gene, D gene, clone size, CDR3 protein, CDR3 DNA. D genes are given only for firm matches. Size is omitted from some rows. Given values are once, few, many or a class for expanded clones.

TRBJ1-1,TRBV30,TRBD1,.,CAWSRAGTANTEAFF,TGTGCCTGGAGTCGAGCCGGGACAGCGAACACTGAAGCTTTCTTT
TRBJ2-7,TRBV28,.,few,CASQDSPYEQYF,TGTGCCAGCCAGGACAGCCCCTACGAGCAGTACTTC
TRBJ1-4,TRBV6-5,.,.,CASSWESTNEKLFF,TGTGCCAGCAGTTGGGAGTCAACTAATGAAAAACTGTTTTTT
TRBJ2-1,TRBV18,.,.,CASSPYSASSYNEQFF,TGTGCCAGCTCACCATATAGCGCTAGCTCCTACAATGAGCAGTTCTTC
TRBJ1-4,TRBV2,.,.,CASRARTSGEKLFF,TGTGCCAGCAGGGCCAGGACATCGGGTGAAAAACTGTTTTTT
TRBJ2-2,TRBV7-9,TRBD1,.,CASSLGGQGDTGELFF,TGTGCCAGCAGCTTAGGGGGACAGGGAGACACCGGGGAGCTGTTTTTT
TRBJ1-1,TRBV21-1,.,.,CASSKDPMRDGNTEAFF,TGTGCCAGCAGCAAAGATCCTATGCGGGACGGAAACACTGAAGCTTTCTTT
TRBJ1-4,TRBV7-9,TRBD1,once,CASSIRGQEKLFF,TGTGCCAGCAGCATCAGGGGGCAGGAAAAACTGTTTTTT
TRBJ2-1,TRBV30,.,once,CAWSVLFEQFF,TGTGCCTGGAGTGTACTGTTTGAGCAGTTCTTC
TRBJ2-4,TRBV5-1,TRBD1,once,CASSLGQGANVEYF,TGCGCCAGCAGCTTGGGACAGGGGGCTAATGTGGAGTACTTC
TRBJ2-7,TRBV27,TRBD2,.,CASSFPGTSKHEQYF,TGTGCCAGCAGTTTCCCCGGGACTAGTAAGCACGAGCAGTACTTC
TRBJ1-2,TRBV7-2,TRBD1,.,CASSLGVQGAYGYTF,TGTGCCAGCAGCTTAGGCGTGCAGGGGGCCTATGGCTACACCTTC
TRBJ1-1,TRBV19,.,.,CASSNGVGETEAFF,TGTGCCAGTAGTAATGGGGTAGGGGAAACTGAAGCTTTCTTT
TRBJ1-1,TRBV19,TRBD1,.,CASRSTGRTEAFF,TGTGCCAGTAGATCGACAGGGAGGACTGAAGCTTTCTTT